This T cell receptor beta chain was captured in a study of T-cell reconstitution after alpha-beta-depleted transplantation in children. J lost 4 bases, V lost 4 bases, and 10 bases had no gene match. The CDR3 runs 18 residues. Germline assignment: CDR1 SGHRS and CDR2 YFSETQ. The study, taken as a whole, reports: Newly produced T cells mostly accounted for T-cell counts and diversity one year post-transplant. Expanded graft clones numbering several hundred reportedly gave rise to alpha-beta T cells about two months after transplant. Surviving recipient T cells and thymic progenitors accounted for the high day-60 TCRbeta diversity observed in some patients.

This clonotype is medium-sized (0.01 to 0.1%). The antigen is undetermined. A library of TCRbeta sequences, prepared with unique molecular identifiers, was generated. TCRdb re-called the PCR reads through MiXCR, storing one row per CDR3 protein. The table has approximately 6,000 distinct CDR3 sequences, roughly 17% seen once; the top ten hold around 12%. Sample: PBMCs, mostly from graft donor cells, taken 60 days after TCRalphabeta/CD19-depleted stem cell transplant. This chain connects TRBV5-1 to TRBJ2-3; 15 bases fit TRBD2. This receptor was identified in a male patient under 18 who had a stem cell transplant for acute myeloid leukemia, so the T cells may come from the graft donor. The DNA of the CDR3 is TGCGCCAGCAGCCATCGGACTAGCGGGAGGGTCCTCCCAGATACGCAGTATTTT. Amino acids: CASSHRTSGRVLPDTQYF.